This T cell receptor beta chain was recorded in a study of identifying expanded T cells in peripheral blood. The study's findings and limits: Over approximately two and four weeks, about 15 and 18 clones changed, versus approximately 1.1 between replicates.

Generated by immunoSEQ multiplex PCR, the TCRdb table keeps only in-frame clones and is missing some. The sample yields approximately 130,000 clones, 86% seen once. In the case of this clone: Its antigen is still unknown.

Collection occurred without any documented infections or immune events in donors. With V trimmed by 4 bases and J by 3 bases, 1 base remained unmatched. Germline V lookup: CDR1 SNHLY, CDR2 FYNNEI. The CDR3 is 13 amino acids. This receptor was obtained from a person between 18 and 69 years old in good health. This rearrangement joins TRBV2 to TRBJ2-5, with 8 bases aligning to TRBD1. Sample: blood. Here the CDR3 reads CASSGTGKETQYF. CDR3 nucleotides: TGTGCCAGCAGTGGGACAGGGAAAGAGACCCAGTACTTC.